The clone carrying this T cell receptor beta chain was counted between two and nine times. Its antigen is as yet unknown. The sample is drawn from a study of T cell repertoires in cytomegalovirus infection. About the study: Well-studied HLA-B-restricted epitopes and recently identified HLA-C-restricted epitopes of CMV were both used in the study. Public signatures in TCR beta pointed to CMV infection and matching HLA type.

This CDR3 is 12 amino acids long. The germline gives CDR1 SEHNR, CDR2 FQNEAQ (reference sequence). V was cut by 6 bases and J by 4 bases, with 8 bases left in between. TCRdb re-called the reads through MiXCR, storing one row per CDR3 protein. The sample has 110,000 to 150,000 distinct CDR3 sequences; about 31% are singletons. Overall study results and limits: Identification of carriers of CMV plus the relevant HLA was performed using cumulative public TCR beta family frequency.

This chain uses TRBV7-9 with TRBJ2-3, with D uncertain. The specimen was CD8+ T cells from cultured PBMCs, collected from culture after CMV antigen stimulation. The source of this sequence is a human donor in good health (CMV status not recorded). Some clones in this sample may be carry-over from other donors' samples. The CDR3 sequence is CASSVISDTQYF. Here the CDR3 DNA reads TGTGCCAGCAGTGTAATTTCAGATACGCAGTATTTT.